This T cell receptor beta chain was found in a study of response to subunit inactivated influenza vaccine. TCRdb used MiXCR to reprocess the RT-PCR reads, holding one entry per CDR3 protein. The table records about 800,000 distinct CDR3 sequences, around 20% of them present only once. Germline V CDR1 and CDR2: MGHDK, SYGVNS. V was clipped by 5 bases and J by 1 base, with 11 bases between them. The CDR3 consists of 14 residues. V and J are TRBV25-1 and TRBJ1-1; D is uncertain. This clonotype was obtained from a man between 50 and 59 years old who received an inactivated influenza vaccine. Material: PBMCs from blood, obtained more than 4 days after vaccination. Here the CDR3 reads CASSKGNWNTEAFF. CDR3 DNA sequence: TGTGCCAGCAGTAAGGGAAACTGGAACACTGAAGCTTTCTTT.